This TCR beta chain was observed in a study of STAT3 mutations in large granular lymphocyte leukemia. Study summary: Canonical activating STAT3 mutations were detected in roughly half of the longitudinally sequenced T-LGLL patients.

To note about this clone: As yet, its antigen is unknown.

The germline V gene has CDR1 KGHSH and CDR2 LQKENI. The CDR3 length is 16 residues. J was trimmed by 1 base and V by 4 bases; bases with no gene match: 5. The protocol was immunoSEQ multiplex PCR, while the TCRdb copy is restricted to in-frame clones and leaves out a portion. The sample consists of tens of thousands of clones, about 88% of them appearing once. Study outcomes and limitations: Clonal expansion was inferred from other time points because no sample existed at each clone's first appearance. Some patients had persisting codominant clonotypes that could mask small clones. In T-cell large granular lymphocyte leukemia, about half of patients showed multiple immunodominant subclonotypes. In several patients, dominant TCR clone burden exceeded STAT3 mutant burden, suggesting STAT3 mutation arose secondarily.

This TCR came from a human donor with T large granular lymphocyte leukemia. Some clones in this sample may be carry-over from other donors' samples. This rearrangement joins TRBV18 to TRBJ2-5, with 11 nucleotides matching TRBD2. Sequences were obtained from PBMCs. The CDR3 DNA reads as TGTGCCAGCTCACTCCGGGGGACTAGCGGCCAAGAGACCCAGTACTTC. Its translation is CASSLRGTSGQETQYF.